The entry that follows covers one TCR beta chain sequence. Its target is not known. Nominal health characterized the donors when sampled, though unrecorded immune exposures were likely. Trimming pared 8 bases from V and 5 bases from J, leaving 21 bases between. The V gene's germline CDR1 is SNHLY and CDR2 FYNNEI. The CDR3 is made up of 15 amino acids. It was with 60 Vbeta and 13 Jbeta primers that the PCR ran. Assay: immunoSEQ multiplex PCR; the TCRdb copy retains only in-frame clones and omits some. The sample has about 160,000 clones, roughly 80% seen once. The sample is drawn from a study of cytomegalovirus exposure and HLA in healthy donors. In the study overall: Within the Caucasian-associated ancestry cluster were under 85% of the roughly 430 genotyped donors.

General study points: Later analysis identified a missense DCLRE1C variant that was linked to TCR beta V- and J-gene trimming. Within an earlier analysis, most TCR beta V segments proved productive either about 90% or about 30% of the time.

The sequence derives from a girl between 2 and 10 years old in good health and CMV-seropositive. The sample consisted of PBMCs. V is TRBV2 and J is TRBJ2-5; possibly TRBD1 for D (6 bases). DNA of the CDR3: TGTGCCAGCGCCTTTGGCTCGGACAGTCCTGAGACCCAGTACTTC. This gives the protein CASAFGSDSPETQYF.